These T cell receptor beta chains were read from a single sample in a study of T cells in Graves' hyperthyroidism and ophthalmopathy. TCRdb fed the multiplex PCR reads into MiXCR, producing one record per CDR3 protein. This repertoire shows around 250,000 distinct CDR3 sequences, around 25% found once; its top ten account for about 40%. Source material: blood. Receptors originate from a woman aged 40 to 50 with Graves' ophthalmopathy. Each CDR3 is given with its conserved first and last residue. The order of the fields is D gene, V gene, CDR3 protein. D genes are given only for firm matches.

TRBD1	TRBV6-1	CASSRTGGNYGYTF
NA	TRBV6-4	CASTRRGGASTDTQYF
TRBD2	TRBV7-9	CASSLASSGSTETQYF
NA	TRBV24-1	CASSSMEGIQETQYF
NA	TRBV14	CASSQDNSVQYF
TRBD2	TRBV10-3	CAISEGTSGEYEQYF
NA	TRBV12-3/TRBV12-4	CASSRRTTYGYSF
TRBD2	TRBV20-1	CSAWTGTSGRSSYNEQFF
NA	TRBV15	CATSRDRTGGGTGELFF
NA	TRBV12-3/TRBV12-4	CASSLTGVGTEAFF
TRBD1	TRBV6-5	CASSFRGPGKNIQYF
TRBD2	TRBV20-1	CSARQIAGSSYEQYF
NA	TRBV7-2	CASSLNKGVLGQYF
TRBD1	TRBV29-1	CSVSPTGFYEQYF
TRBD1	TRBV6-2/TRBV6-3	CASSYLRRDRGGTEAFF
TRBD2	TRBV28	CASQPAGEHEQYF
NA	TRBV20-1	CSAPRVGAKNIQYF
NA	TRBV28	CASAKGRNTEAFF
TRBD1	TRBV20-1	CSATGGAGYGYTF
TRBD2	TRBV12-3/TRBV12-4	CASRPTSGSHHEQYF
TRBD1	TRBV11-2	CASSLLEGAWETQYF
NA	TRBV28	CASSKSWTQYF
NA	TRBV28	CASSLYVSGQPQHF
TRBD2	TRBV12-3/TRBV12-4	CASSPGLAGGAYEQYF
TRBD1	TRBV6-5	CASSYSTDRGNTGELFF
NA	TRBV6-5	CASSYDDSSNQPQHF
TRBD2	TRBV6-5	CASKRGIYEQYF
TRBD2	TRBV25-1	CASRRGGTSGEQYF
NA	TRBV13	CASSFGEAFF
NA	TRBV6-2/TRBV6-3	CASSSDGTYEQYF
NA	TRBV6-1	CASGPAETQYF
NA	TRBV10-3	CAISERRPQNTGELFF
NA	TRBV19	CASSTVTTNYEQCF
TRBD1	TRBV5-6	CASSWGETGGRAFF
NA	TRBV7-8	CASSSLGRSNYGYTF
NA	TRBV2	CASSVPQGFYNSPLHF
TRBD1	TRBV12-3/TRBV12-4	CASRAGTGGTQPQHF
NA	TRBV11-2	CASSRSGDNYEQYF
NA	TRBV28	CASISGSSYEQYF
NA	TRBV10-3	CAISEEPGETQYF
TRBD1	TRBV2	CASTGGPTPGTEAFF
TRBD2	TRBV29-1	CGLAGVPDTQYF
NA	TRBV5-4	CASSPYEGGPNTEAFF
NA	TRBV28	CASSSGPNTEAFF
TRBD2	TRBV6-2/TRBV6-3	CASSYSTSGTFKSYEQYF
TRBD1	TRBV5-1	CASSLAQSRGLETQYF
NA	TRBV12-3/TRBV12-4	CASSHPGLSEQYF
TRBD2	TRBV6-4	CASTQRSGSLSSYEQYF
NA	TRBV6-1	CASSPEGGRPQHF
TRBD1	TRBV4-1	CASSRRQGAGYEQYF
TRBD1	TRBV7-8	CASSPGQGERNYGYTF
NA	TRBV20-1	CSAPDTQGSGANVLTF
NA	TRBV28	CASRGRGRVQETQYF
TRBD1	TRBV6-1	CASRQTGANGYTF
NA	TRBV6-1	CASSTRQKNTEAFF
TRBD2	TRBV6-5	CASSYSGLAGVRELFF
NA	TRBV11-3	CASSLNRQSSGANVLTF
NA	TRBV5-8	CASSLVGVGQPQHF
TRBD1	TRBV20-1	CSARVEGQNEKLFF
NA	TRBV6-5	CASRNRANTEAFF